This T cell receptor (beta chain) was sequenced during a study of T cell changes during pregnancy in multiple sclerosis. The table came from immunoSEQ multiplex PCR; TCRdb's copy has only in-frame clones and leaves some out. The profile shows about 41,000 clones, 89% of them singletons. Germline-derived CDR1 and CDR2 are LNHDA and SQIVND (reference sequence). Trimming stripped 3 bases from V and 3 bases from J, with 12 bases between. The CDR3 sequence is 14 residues long. Here the sequenced sample was CD4+ T cells from peripheral blood mononuclear cells, taken in the first trimester of pregnancy. This sequence was found in a female donor with multiple sclerosis, enrolled in a pregnancy study. The chain is built from TRBV19 and TRBJ2-7; D possibly corresponds to TRBD2 (7 bases). The CDR3 sequence is CASSISGGIYEQYF. Here the CDR3 DNA reads TGTGCCAGTAGTATCTCGGGGGGCATCTACGAGCAGTACTTC.